This T cell receptor (beta chain) was sequenced in a study of T-cell memory formation after mild COVID-19. TCR alpha and TCR beta cDNA libraries with sample barcodes and UMIs came from 5'RACE using constant-segment primers. TCRdb redid the calling of the 5' RACE reads with MiXCR, one entry per CDR3 protein. The sample has roughly 150,000 distinct CDR3 sequences; about 14% are singletons. Trimming took off 5 bases at V and 0 bases at J, with 3 bases between the two ends. This CDR3 comprises 12 residues. This clonotype was recorded a few times. The sequence came from an adult woman who had mild COVID-19 (a few samples of this study predate the infection). Cell type and time point are not known. Sequencing was done on a sample of PBMCs or a T cell subset sorted from them (not recorded which). This sequence joins TRBV12-3 or TRBV12-4 and TRBJ2-3; D remains ambiguous. The CDR3: CASSQSTDTQYF. The CDR3 DNA sequence: TGTGCCAGCAGTCAAAGCACAGATACGCAGTATTTT.